This T cell receptor beta chain was sequenced in a study of pediatric ulcerative colitis. Only in-frame clones appear in the TCRdb table, and some are missing; sequencing was by immunoSEQ multiplex PCR. The sample includes about 64,000 clones, just over 75% of them seen just once. J lost 0 bases, V lost 4 bases, and 8 bases had no gene match. Germline V CDR1 and CDR2: SGDLS, YYNGEE. The CDR3 is made up of 17 amino acids. This receptor was taken from a boy between 10 and 17 years old with moderate ulcerative colitis. Material: blood. V usage is TRBV9 and J usage is TRBJ2-1; 9 bases fit TRBD2. CDR3 in DNA: TGTGCCAGCAGCCCAGGACTAGCGATTGGCTCCTACAATGAGCAGTTCTTC. It is translated as CASSPGLAIGSYNEQFF.